This T cell receptor beta chain is from a study of PD-L1 blockade in urothelial cancer. Study-wide background: When blood samples were assessed, the median T cell count was approximately 140,000.

Regarding time point: pretreatment peripheral blood. Germline loops: CDR1 MGHRA, CDR2 YSYEKL. J gave up 3 bases and V 1 base, and 5 bases lay outside the gene matches. The CDR3 extends over 15 amino acids. The assay was immunoSEQ multiplex PCR, and TCRdb's table has in-frame clones only and misses some. The sample has about 95,000 clones, 90% seen once. J is TRBJ2-7 and V is TRBV4-1, with TRBD2 matching 8 bases. The sequencing here drew on PBMCs, taken around atezolizumab (anti-PD-L1) treatment. This sequence was found in a man in his sixties with urothelial cancer. CDR3 bases: TGCGCCAGCAGCCAAGTGGGACTAGTAGTCTACGAGCAGTACTTC. It translates to CASSQVGLVVYEQYF.